The sequence of this T cell receptor (beta chain) was determined in a study of CD8 T cells in Susac syndrome. Study conclusions and caveats: The study conceded that relatively few individuals underwent its TCR sequencing and HLA analysis.

With regard to this clonotype: Its specificity is not known.

Random hexamers served to reverse transcribe roughly 0.45 to 1 ug RNA. TCRdb re-called the immunoSEQ multiplex PCR reads with MiXCR, one entry per CDR3 protein. There are approximately 140,000 distinct CDR3 sequences in the sample; about 93% occur only once, and about 0.25% lies in the top ten. The TCR sequence derives from a human donor in good health. The specimen sequenced was CD8+ T cells from PBMCs.

CDR3 amino acids: CASRWWTDTQYF. The CDR3 region has the DNA TGTGCCAGCAGGTGGTGGACAGATACGCAGTATTTT. The V and J genes are TRBV7-2 and TRBJ2-3, with unresolved D. Germline lookup yields CDR1 SGHTA and CDR2 FQGNSA. V was pared by 6 bases and J by 3 bases, with 7 bases between. The CDR3 extends over 12 amino acids. The full variable domain, completed using reference TRBV7-2 and TRBJ2-3, is GAGVSQSPSNKVTEKGKDVELRCDPISGHTALYWYRQSLGQGLEFLIYFQGNSAPDKSGLPSDRFSAERTGGSVSTLTIQRTQQEDSAVYLCASRWWTDTQYFGPGTRLTVL.